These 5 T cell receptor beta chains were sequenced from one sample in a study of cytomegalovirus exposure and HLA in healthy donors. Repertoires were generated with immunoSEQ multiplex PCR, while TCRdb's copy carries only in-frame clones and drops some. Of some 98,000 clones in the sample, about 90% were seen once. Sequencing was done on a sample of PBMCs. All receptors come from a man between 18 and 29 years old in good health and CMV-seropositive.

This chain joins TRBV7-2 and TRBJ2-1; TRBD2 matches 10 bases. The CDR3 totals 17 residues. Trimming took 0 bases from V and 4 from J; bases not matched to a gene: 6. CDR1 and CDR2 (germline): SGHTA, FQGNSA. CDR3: CASSLASAGGGYNEQFF. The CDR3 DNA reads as TGTGCCAGCAGCTTAGCGTCAGCGGGGGGGGGTTACAATGAGCAGTTCTTC.

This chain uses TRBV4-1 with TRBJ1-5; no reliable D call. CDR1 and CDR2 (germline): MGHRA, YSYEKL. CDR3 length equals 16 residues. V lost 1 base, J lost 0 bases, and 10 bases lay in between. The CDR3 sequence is CASSQGSSYSNQPQHF. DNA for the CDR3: TGCGCCAGCAGCCAAGGGAGTTCATATAGCAATCAGCCCCAGCATTTT.

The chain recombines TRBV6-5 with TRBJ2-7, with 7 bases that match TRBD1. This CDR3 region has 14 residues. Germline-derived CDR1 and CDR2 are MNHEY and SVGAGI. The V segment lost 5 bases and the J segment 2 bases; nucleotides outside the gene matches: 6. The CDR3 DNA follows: TGTGCCAGCAGTCCCCGGGACAGTACCTACGAGCAGTACTTC. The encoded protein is CASSPRDSTYEQYF.

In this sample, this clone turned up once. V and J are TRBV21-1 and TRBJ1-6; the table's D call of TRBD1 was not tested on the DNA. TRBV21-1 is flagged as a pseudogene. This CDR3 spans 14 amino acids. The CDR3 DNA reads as TGTGCCAGTCACTCGGACAGGGACAATTCACCCCTCCACTTT. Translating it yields CASHSDRDNSPLHF.

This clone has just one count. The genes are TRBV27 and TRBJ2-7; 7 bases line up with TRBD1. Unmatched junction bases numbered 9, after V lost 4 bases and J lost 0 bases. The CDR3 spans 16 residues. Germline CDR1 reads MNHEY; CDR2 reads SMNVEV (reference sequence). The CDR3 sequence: CASSWSGTEISYEQYF. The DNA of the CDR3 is TGTGCCAGCAGTTGGTCCGGGACAGAAATCTCCTACGAGCAGTACTTC.